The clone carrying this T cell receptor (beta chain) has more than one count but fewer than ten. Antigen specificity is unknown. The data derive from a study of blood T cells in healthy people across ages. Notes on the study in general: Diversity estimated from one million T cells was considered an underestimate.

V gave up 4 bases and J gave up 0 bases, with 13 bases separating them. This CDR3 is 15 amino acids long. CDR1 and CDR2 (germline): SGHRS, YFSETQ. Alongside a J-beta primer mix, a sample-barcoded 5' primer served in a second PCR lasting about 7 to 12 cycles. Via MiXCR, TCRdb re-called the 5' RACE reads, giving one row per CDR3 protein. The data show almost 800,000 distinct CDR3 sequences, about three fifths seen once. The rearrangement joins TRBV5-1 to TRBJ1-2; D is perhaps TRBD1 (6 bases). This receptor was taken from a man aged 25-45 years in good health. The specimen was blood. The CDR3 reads CASSPWGAANYGYTF. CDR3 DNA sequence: TGCGCCAGCAGCCCATGGGGGGCCGCTAACTATGGCTACACCTTC.